The TCR beta chain described here comes from a study of blood T cells in healthy people across ages. Whole-study results and caveats: Across samples, TCR beta diversity tracked strongly with naive T cell percentage. TCR beta diversity, measured per million T cells, fell in a roughly linear way with age.

At least ten counts were recorded for this clonotype. What it binds is unknown. A much bigger clone sits one base away, suggesting this may be a read error. Next came a second PCR, run for about 7 to 11 cycles, which used a sample-barcoded 5' primer along with a J-beta primer mix. Each cDNA was tagged by a template-switch adaptor containing 12 random nucleotides. Every sample produced at least 2.5 million CDR3-containing paired-end reads. TCRdb recomputed calls from the 5' RACE reads with MiXCR, one row per CDR3 protein. The sample consists of around 600,000 distinct CDR3 sequences, roughly 48% of them appearing once. The CDR3 runs to 14 residues. V was trimmed by 6 bases and J by 11 bases, leaving 22 bases between them. The germline CDR1 and CDR2 sequences are MNHNY and SVGAGI (reference sequence).

This chain joins TRBV6-6 and TRBJ2-5; either TRBD1 or TRBD2 may supply D (5 bases each). Sample: blood. The sequence was obtained from an elderly man in good health. CDR3 in amino acids: CASSHRDVNNEQYF. The DNA of the CDR3 is TGTGCCAGCAGCCACCGGGACGTCAACAATGAGCAGTACTTC.